This is a list of T cell receptor beta chains from one sample in a study of shared clonotypes between healthy human individuals. Libraries were prepared by immunoSEQ multiplex PCR; TCRdb keeps only in-frame clonotypes and omits some of them. The sample contains approximately 2,300,000 clones, 92% of which appear only once. The sequencing sample was made of naive CD4+ T cells from PBMCs. Source of these receptors: a man in his late teens or twenties in good health. Some clones in this sample may be carry-over from other donors' samples. The CDR3 runs from the conserved cysteine through the conserved F or W. A D gene is named only where the DNA matches it firmly. The size entry is marked missing in some rows and otherwise reads once, few, many or a size class.

>.|TRBJ2-6|TRBV28|.
CASSSSNVLTF
TGTGCCAGCAGTTCTTCCAACGTCCTGACTTTC
>.|TRBJ1-4|TRBV28|.
CASSSTGSTNEKLFF
TGTGCCAGCAGCTCAACAGGGTCGACTAATGAAAAACTGTTTTTT
>.|TRBJ2-7|TRBV7-9|.
CASSPGRYEQYF
TGTGCCAGCAGCCCCGGTAGGTACGAGCAGTACTTC
>.|TRBJ1-5|TRBV6-1|TRBD1
CASSGQGDQPQHF
TGTGCCAGCAGTGGACAGGGGGATCAGCCCCAGCATTTT
>.|TRBJ2-1|TRBV28|.
CASSPGSLNEQFF
TGTGCCAGCAGTCCCGGGAGTTTGAATGAGCAGTTCTTC
>.|TRBJ1-4|TRBV6-5|.
CASSVGETRVEKLFF
TGTGCCAGCAGTGTTGGGGAGACCCGCGTAGAAAAACTGTTTTTT
>.|TRBJ2-7|TRBV4-1|.
CASSQGGRVSSYEQYF
TGCGCCAGCAGCCAAGGAGGCAGGGTAAGCTCCTACGAGCAGTACTTC
>.|TRBJ2-1|TRBV7-8|.
CASSLVSWDTYNEQFF
TGTGCCAGCAGCTTAGTTTCGTGGGATACCTACAATGAGCAGTTCTTC
>.|TRBJ1-2|TRBV9|TRBD1
CASSPTGQAVGYTF
TGTGCCAGCAGCCCTACCGGACAGGCGGTTGGCTACACCTTC
>.|TRBJ2-7|TRBV28|TRBD1
CAIRGQIHGEQYF
TGTGCCATTAGGGGACAGATCCATGGGGAGCAGTACTTC
>.|TRBJ2-2|TRBV19|.
CASSIVGGTGELFF
TGTGCCAGTAGTATCGTCGGCGGCACCGGGGAGCTGTTTTTT
>.|TRBJ1-4|TRBV5-4|TRBD1
CASSLNIQGTANEKLFF
TGTGCCAGCAGCTTGAACATACAGGGGACAGCTAATGAAAAACTGTTTTTT
>few|TRBJ1-5|TRBV23-1|.
CASSYYGNSNQPQHF
TGCGCCAGCAGTTATTACGGCAATAGCAATCAGCCCCAGCATTTT
>once|TRBJ2-1|TRBV15|TRBD2
CATSRAGTSGWSSYNEQFF
TGTGCCACCAGCCGAGCCGGGACTAGCGGATGGAGCTCCTACAATGAGCAGTTCTTC
>.|TRBJ1-3|TRBV6-1|TRBD1
CASSSGGSGNTIYF
TGTGCCAGCAGTTCAGGGGGCTCTGGAAACACCATATATTTT
>few|TRBJ1-5|TRBV19|.
CASSPLGEGPQPQHF
TGTGCCAGTAGTCCCCTCGGGGAGGGACCTCAGCCCCAGCATTTT
>.|TRBJ2-1|TRBV7-2|.
CASSLKLGLAPGGQFF
TGTGCCAGCAGCTTAAAGCTCGGACTAGCCCCAGGGGGGCAGTTCTTC